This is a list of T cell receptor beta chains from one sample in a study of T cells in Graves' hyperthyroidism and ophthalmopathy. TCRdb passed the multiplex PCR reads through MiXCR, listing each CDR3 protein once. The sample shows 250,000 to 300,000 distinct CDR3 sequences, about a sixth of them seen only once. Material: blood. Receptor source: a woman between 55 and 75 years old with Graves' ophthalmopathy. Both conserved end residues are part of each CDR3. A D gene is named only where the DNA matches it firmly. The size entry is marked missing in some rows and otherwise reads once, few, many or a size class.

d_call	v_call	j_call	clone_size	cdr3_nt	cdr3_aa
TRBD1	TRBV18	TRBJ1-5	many	TGTGCCAGCTCACCACAGGGGGCGGATCAGCCCCAGCATTTT	CASSPQGADQPQHF
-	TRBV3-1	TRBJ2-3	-	TGTGCCAGCAGCCGGGCGCTCAAAGATACGCAGTATTTT	CASSRALKDTQYF
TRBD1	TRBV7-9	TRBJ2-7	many	TGTGCCAGCAGCAAGACCGGGACAGGCTCCTACGAGCAGTACTTC	CASSKTGTGSYEQYF
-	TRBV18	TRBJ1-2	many	TGTGCCAGCTCACAACAGGGAGACTATGGCTACACCTTC	CASSQQGDYGYTF
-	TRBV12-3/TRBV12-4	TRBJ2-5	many	TGTGCCAGCAGTTTGCCCTCCCAAGAGACCCAGTACTTC	CASSLPSQETQYF
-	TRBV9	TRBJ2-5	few	TGTGCCAGCAGCGTAGGGGCAGCCCGGACGTACCAAGAGACCCAGTACTTC	CASSVGAARTYQETQYF
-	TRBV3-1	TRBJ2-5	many	TGTGCCAGCAGCCGAACCGGACAGATCCAAGAGACCCAGTACTTC	CASSRTGQIQETQYF
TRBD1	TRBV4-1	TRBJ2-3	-	TGCGCCAGCAGCCAAGGGGACAGGGACACAGATACGCAGTATTTT	CASSQGDRDTDTQYF
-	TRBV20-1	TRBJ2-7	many	TGCAGTGCAGGGGACCACGAGCAGTACTTC	CSAGDHEQYF
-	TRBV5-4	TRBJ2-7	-	TGTGCCAGCAGCCCCATAAGAGGGGGTACCTACGAGCAGTACTTC	CASSPIRGGTYEQYF
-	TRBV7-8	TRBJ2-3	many	TGTGCCAGCAGCTTAAGGCGGGTGGGAAGCACAGATACGCAGTATTTT	CASSLRRVGSTDTQYF
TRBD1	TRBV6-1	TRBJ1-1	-	TGTGCCAGCAGAGCGGACAGCAGCTCCTACCCGCGACAGGGGGAAGCTTTCTTT	CASRADSSSYPRQGEAFF
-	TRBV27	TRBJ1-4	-	TGTGCCAGCAGTTTATCATTTTGGCAGGGAATAACTAATGAAAAACTGTTTTTT	CASSLSFWQGITNEKLFF
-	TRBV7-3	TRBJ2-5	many	TGTGCCAGCAGCTTAAATAGTGGGGCAGGAAAAGAGACCCAGTACTTC	CASSLNSGAGKETQYF
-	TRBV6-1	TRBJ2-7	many	TGTGCCAGCAGTTGGGGCAGGCTAGCAAAGAACGAGCAGTACTTC	CASSWGRLAKNEQYF
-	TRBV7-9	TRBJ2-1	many	TGTGCCAGCAGCTTAGCACTCTCGGATGAGCAGTTCTTC	CASSLALSDEQFF
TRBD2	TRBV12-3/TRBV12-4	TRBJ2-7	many	TGTGCCAGCAGTTTATCTCCTAGCGGGAGCCCGTTCAGGTACGAGCAGTACTTC	CASSLSPSGSPFRYEQYF
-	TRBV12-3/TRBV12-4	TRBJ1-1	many	TGTGCCAGCAGTTTTTTGGTGGACACTGAAGCTTTCTTT	CASSFLVDTEAFF
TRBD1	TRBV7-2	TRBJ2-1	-	TGTGCCAGCAGCCCTCGCACAGGGGATGAGCAGTTCTTC	CASSPRTGDEQFF
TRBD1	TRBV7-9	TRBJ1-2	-	TGTGCCAGCAGCCAAGGGACAGTGGATTACTATGGCTACACCTTC	CASSQGTVDYYGYTF
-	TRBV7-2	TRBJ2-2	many	TGTGCCAGCAGCCAAACAGCGAACACCGGGGAGCTGTTTTTT	CASSQTANTGELFF
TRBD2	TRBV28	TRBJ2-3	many	TGTGCCAGCAGTTTAAGGACTAGCGGGAGGTACTCCACAGATACGCAGTATTTT	CASSLRTSGRYSTDTQYF
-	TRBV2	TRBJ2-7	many	TGTGCCAGCAGTGTGAGGGACTTCTCCTACGAGCAGTACTTC	CASSVRDFSYEQYF
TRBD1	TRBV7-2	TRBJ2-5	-	TGTGCCAGCAGCAGACGGGACAGTTTTGTAGAGACCCAGTACTTC	CASSRRDSFVETQYF
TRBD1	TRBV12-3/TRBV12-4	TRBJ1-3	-	TGTACCAGCAGTAGGACAGGGGGCGGTGGAAACACCATATATTTT	CTSSRTGGGGNTIYF
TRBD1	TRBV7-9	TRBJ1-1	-	TGTGCCAGCAGCTGGACAGGGGGTGTGAACACTGAAGCTTTCTTT	CASSWTGGVNTEAFF
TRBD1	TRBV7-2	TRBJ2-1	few	TGTGCCAGCGGCCAAGACGAGACCGGGACAGGGCCCTACAATGAGCAGTTCTTC	CASGQDETGTGPYNEQFF
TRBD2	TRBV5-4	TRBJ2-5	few	TGTGCCAGCAGCCGGGGACTAGCGGGCCCTTACCAAGAGACCCAGTACTTC	CASSRGLAGPYQETQYF
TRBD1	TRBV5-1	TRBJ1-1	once	TGCGCCAGCAGCCCCGGGTCAGGGGGATGGACTGAAGCTTTCTTT	CASSPGSGGWTEAFF